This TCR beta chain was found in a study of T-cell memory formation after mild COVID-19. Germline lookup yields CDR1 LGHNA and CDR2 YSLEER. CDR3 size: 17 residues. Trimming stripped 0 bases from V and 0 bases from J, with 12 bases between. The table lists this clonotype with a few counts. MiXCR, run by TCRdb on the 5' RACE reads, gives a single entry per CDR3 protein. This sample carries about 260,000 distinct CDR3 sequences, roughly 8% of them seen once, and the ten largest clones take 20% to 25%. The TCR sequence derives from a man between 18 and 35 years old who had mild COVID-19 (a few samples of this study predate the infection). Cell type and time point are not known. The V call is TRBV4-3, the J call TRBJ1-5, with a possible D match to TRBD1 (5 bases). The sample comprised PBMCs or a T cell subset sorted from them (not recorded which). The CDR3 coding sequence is TGCGCCAGCAGCCAAGACGCGCGGGGGGGTAGCAATCAGCCCCAGCATTTT. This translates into CASSQDARGGSNQPQHF.